Following are 19 T cell receptor beta chains from one sample sequenced in a study of shared clonotypes between healthy human individuals. Using immunoSEQ multiplex PCR, the repertoire was profiled, and TCRdb retains in-frame clones only, with some absent. The sample lists roughly 2,000,000 clones, about 94% occurring once. Naive CD8 cells lacked CD45RO and underwent positive selection for CCR7, leaving out terminally differentiated effector memory CD45RA+ cells. Sequencing was performed on naive CD8+ T cells from PBMCs. Receptor source: a man between 18 and 35 years old in good health. Some clones in this sample may be carry-over from other donors' samples.

This chain joins TRBV4-3 and TRBJ1-6, with D perhaps TRBD1 (5 bases). V lost 0 bases and J 15 bases, leaving 12 bases between the germline ends. Germline assignment: CDR1 LGHNA and CDR2 YSLEER. The CDR3 spans 13 residues. The CDR3 nucleotides are TGCGCCAGCAGCCAAGATCTTACGGGACTCCTCCACTTT. This translates into CASSQDLTGLLHF.

The V and J genes are TRBV19 and TRBJ1-1, with TRBD1 matching 7 bases. Germline CDR1 reads LNHDA; CDR2 reads SQIVND (reference sequence). The V and J ends lost 9 bases and 3 bases, in that order; junction bases with no gene match: 13. This CDR3 comprises 15 residues. The CDR3 loop reads CASHDFRGPDTEAFF. CDR3 in DNA: TGTGCCAGCCATGACTTTAGGGGGCCCGACACTGAAGCTTTCTTT.

The CDR3 bases are TGTGCCAGCAGCTTAGCGATTTATGCGGACTCTAGCACAGATACGCAGTATTTT. Protein sequence: CASSLAIYADSSTDTQYF. The V and J genes are TRBV7-6 and TRBJ2-3, with D possibly TRBD2 on 5 matching bases. V lost 0 bases to trimming and J lost 0 bases, with 16 bases between them. This CDR3 contains 18 residues. Per the germline V gene, CDR1 is SGHVS and CDR2 is FNYEAQ.

J is TRBJ1-4 and V is TRBV2; 8 nucleotides agree with TRBD1. The CDR3 consists of 15 residues. V shed 11 bases and J 7 bases; nucleotides not matched to a gene: 15. Germline CDR1 reads SNHLY; CDR2 reads FYNNEI. As DNA, the CDR3 is TGTGCCGGCATGTGGGAGGGCAGGGGGCGTGAAAAACTGTTTTTT. It specifies CAGMWEGRGREKLFF.

This rearrangement joins TRBV27 to TRBJ2-3; D might be TRBD1 or TRBD2, each matching 7 bases. V dropped 6 bases and J dropped 6 bases, with 28 bases sitting between them. This CDR3 has 18 residues. Germline lookup yields CDR1 MNHEY and CDR2 SMNVEV (reference sequence). The CDR3 is CASRPRTGVQGRDDTQYF. As DNA, the CDR3 is TGTGCCAGCAGACCGAGGACAGGAGTACAAGGGAGGGACGATACGCAGTATTTT.

This clone came up once. This chain uses TRBV5-1 with TRBJ2-1, with D tentatively TRBD1 or TRBD2 (5 bases each). Germline CDR1 reads SGHRS; CDR2 reads YFSETQ. The CDR3 spans 16 residues. With 2 bases removed from V and 4 bases from J, the gap between germline ends came to 16 bases. In DNA form, the CDR3 reads TGCGCCAGCAGCTTACCGGGACCCGGGGTTTACAATGAGCAGTTCTTC. Translating gives CASSLPGPGVYNEQFF.

This clone appeared a single time. This chain joins TRBV6-6 and TRBJ2-2; possibly TRBD2 for D (6 bases). Germline CDR1 MNHNY, CDR2 SVGAGI (reference sequence). There are 15 residues in the CDR3. Trimming stripped 1 base from V and 7 bases from J, with 13 bases between. The CDR3 spells CASSYLGPGSGELFF. Here the CDR3 DNA reads TGTGCCAGCAGTTACTTGGGCCCCGGGAGCGGGGAGCTGTTTTTT.

The V gene is TRBV7-6, the J gene TRBJ2-1; 8 nucleotides align to TRBD1. Germline V CDR1 and CDR2: SGHVS, FNYEAQ. The V segment lost 5 bases and the J segment 1 base; nucleotides outside the gene matches: 7. The CDR3 contains 16 residues. In nucleotides, the CDR3 is TGTGCCAGCAGCCTCGTCAGGGGGCTTTCCTACAATGAGCAGTTCTTC. Residues: CASSLVRGLSYNEQFF.

The gene calls are TRBV18 and TRBJ2-3; D remains unclear. This CDR3 contains 15 residues. The germline V gene encodes CDR1 KGHSH and CDR2 LQKENI. With 3 bases removed from V and 2 bases from J, the gap between germline ends came to 12 bases. CDR3 sequence: CASSPPETLTDTQYF. The DNA of the CDR3 is TGTGCCAGCTCACCCCCCGAGACTCTCACAGATACGCAGTATTTT.

The chain links TRBV6-4 to TRBJ2-7; weak D call: TRBD1 (6 bases). The CDR3 length is 14 residues. The germline V gene encodes CDR1 MRHNA and CDR2 SNTAGT. The ends were cut back, 1 base at V and 6 bases at J, with 13 bases in the middle. In DNA form, the CDR3 reads TGTGCCAGCAGTGACTTACCCGGGACAAGCGAGCAGTACTTC. Protein product: CASSDLPGTSEQYF.

The table lists this clone with a count of one. This chain joins TRBV7-8 and TRBJ1-2, with D possibly TRBD1 on 6 matching bases. Germline V CDR1 and CDR2: SGHVS, FQNEAQ. The CDR3 sequence is 15 residues long. With 1 base removed from V and 4 bases from J, the gap between germline ends came to 13 bases. The CDR3: CASSLGVTGSYGYTF. Written as DNA, the CDR3 is TGTGCCAGCAGCTTAGGAGTTACAGGGAGCTATGGCTACACCTTC. Supplemented by reference TRBV7-8 and TRBJ1-2, the full variable domain reads GAGVSQSPRYKVAKRGQDVALRCDPISGHVSLFWYQQALGQGPEFLTYFQNEAQLDKSGLPSDRFFAERPEGSVSTLKIQRTQQEDSAVYLCASSLGVTGSYGYTFGSGTRLTVV.

This chain joins TRBV6-5 and TRBJ2-3, with D perhaps matching TRBD2 (5 bases). There are 13 residues in the CDR3. Germline CDR1 MNHEY, CDR2 SVGAGI. V was cut by 2 bases and J by 4 bases, with 7 bases left in between. The CDR3 region is CASSYEGADTQYF. For the CDR3, the DNA is TGTGCCAGCAGTTACGAGGGAGCAGATACGCAGTATTTT.

As concerns this clone: Other DNA variants within this sample encode the same CDR3. The rearrangement uses TRBV6-6 and TRBJ2-1, with no clear D. This CDR3 has 12 residues. Trimming removed 0 bases from V and 6 bases from J, with 3 bases in between. CDR1 and CDR2 from the germline V gene are MNHNY and SVGAGI (reference sequence). The CDR3: CASSYSSNEQFF. For the CDR3, the DNA is TGTGCCAGCAGTTACTCTTCCAATGAGCAGTTCTTC.

V and J are TRBV28 and TRBJ2-7; 10 nucleotides agree with TRBD2. CDR1 and CDR2 (germline): MDHEN, SYDVKM. The CDR3 loop spans 16 amino acids. Trimming took 5 bases from V and 1 from J; bases not matched to a gene: 8. CDR3 in DNA: TGTGCCAGCAGTCCCCCCGGGACTAGCGTATCCTACGAGCAGTACTTC. Its translation is CASSPPGTSVSYEQYF.

The genes are TRBV5-1 and TRBJ2-5; weak D call: TRBD2 (5 bases). Trimming shortened V by 1 base and J by 0 bases, and 16 bases separated the two germline ends. Germline loops: CDR1 SGHRS, CDR2 YFSETQ. This CDR3 has 17 residues. CDR3 residues: CASSLMSSGAYQETQYF. CDR3 in DNA: TGCGCCAGCAGCTTGATGTCCAGCGGAGCGTACCAAGAGACCCAGTACTTC.

A remark on this clone: The junction departs from the called germline gene at one end, perhaps through a read error. V usage is TRBV19 and J usage is TRBJ1-5; no reliable D call. The CDR3 spans 14 residues. Germline V lookup: CDR1 LNHDA, CDR2 SQIVND (reference sequence). CDR3 sequence reads: CASSLDTVDQPQHF. In DNA, the CDR3 is TGTGCCAGTAGTCTAGACACCGTGGATCAGCCCCAGCATTTT.

The rearrangement joins TRBV7-9 to TRBJ2-7, with 8 positions matching TRBD1. V was pared by 1 base and J by 1 base, with 6 bases of the junction left unmatched. Germline V CDR1 and CDR2: SEHNR, FQNEAQ (reference sequence). This CDR3 contains 16 residues. CDR3 region: CASSLEDRADSYEQYF. CDR3 sequence (DNA): TGTGCCAGCAGCTTAGAGGACAGGGCGGATTCCTACGAGCAGTACTTC.

J is TRBJ2-5 and V is TRBV7-8; D gene ambiguous. Trimming took 2 bases from V and 7 from J, leaving 8 bases between them. The CDR3 covers 12 residues. CDR1 SGHVS and CDR2 FQNEAQ come from the germline V gene. CDR3 residues: CASSLTPGTQYF. CDR3 bases: TGTGCCAGCAGCTTAACTCCTGGGACCCAGTACTTC. The variable domain in full, with the rest retrieved from reference TRBV7-8 and TRBJ2-5, is GAGVSQSPRYKVAKRGQDVALRCDPISGHVSLFWYQQALGQGPEFLTYFQNEAQLDKSGLPSDRFFAERPEGSVSTLKIQRTQQEDSAVYLCASSLTPGTQYFGPGTRLLVL.

J is TRBJ2-7 and V is TRBV19, with 11 nucleotides matching TRBD1. In germline, CDR1 is LNHDA, CDR2 SQIVND (reference sequence). With V trimmed by 9 bases and J by 5 bases, 6 bases remained unmatched. The CDR3 sequence is 13 residues long. CDR3 sequence: CASGQGAINEQYF. The CDR3 DNA is TGTGCCAGCGGACAGGGGGCTATCAACGAGCAGTACTTC.